This entry concerns a single TCR beta chain. These data are taken from a study of blood T cell repertoires in COVID-19. Study as a whole: T cells, B-cell-depleted T cells, or PBMCs provided the cDNA or gDNA that served as material.

The CDR3 has 13 residues. V was pared by 7 bases and J by 5 bases, with 7 bases of the junction left unmatched. Germline V gene lookup returns CDR1 SNHLY and CDR2 FYNNEI. Method: immunoSEQ multiplex PCR; TCRdb's copy keeps in-frame clones and lacks some. The table shows roughly 160,000 clones, with more than 65% occurring only once. The chain combines TRBV2 with TRBJ2-7; 8 bases are shared with TRBD1. This TCR derives from a woman of 80 years or more with active or convalescent COVID-19. Material: peripheral blood. CDR3 sequence (DNA): TGTGCCAGCAAAGGGACAGGAGAACACGAGCAGTACTTC. It encodes CASKGTGEHEQYF. Using reference TRBV2 and TRBJ2-7 for the parts outside the CDR3, the full variable domain is EPEVTQTPSHQVTQMGQEVILRCVPISNHLYFYWYRQILGQKVEFLVSFYNNEISEKSEIFDDQFSVERPDGSNFTLKIRSTKLEDSAMYFCASKGTGEHEQYFGPGTRLTVT.